Here is one TCR beta chain with its context. This specimen belongs to a study of memory CD8 T cells in hepatitis C reinfection. Study-level information: A couple of donors resolved primary infection, then developed chronic reinfection.

Time point meaning: pre-reinfection, 55 to 20 weeks before reinfection detection. TCR sequencing was done directly ex vivo on sorted cells, without expansion in vitro. Control naive CD8 T cells came from a couple of donors at all three reinfection time points. CDR1 and CDR2 (germline): LNHDA, SQIVND (reference sequence). With 3 bases removed from V and 4 bases from J, the gap between germline ends came to 12 bases. This CDR3 contains 15 residues. Generated by immunoSEQ multiplex PCR, the TCRdb table keeps only in-frame clones and is missing some. The sample lists under 60,000 clones, roughly 91% seen once, with about 1% in the top ten.

Sequenced material: naive CD8+ T cells sorted from blood. The genes are TRBV19 and TRBJ2-2; D possibly corresponds to TRBD2 (6 bases). This TCR derives from a man aged 18 to 35 with hepatitis C virus infection. CDR3 residues: CASSITLATTGELFF. The CDR3 region has the DNA TGTGCCAGTAGTATTACACTAGCTACCACCGGGGAGCTGTTTTTT.